This TCR beta chain was documented in a study of CD8 T cells in Susac syndrome. Sequencing of TCR beta was undertaken in CD8+ and CD4+ T cells derived from blood. Healthy donors served as age- and sex-matched controls. Bulk CD8+ and CD4+ cells came from magnetic negative isolation; CD8+ TEMRA by FACS. Germline CDR1 is MGHRA and CDR2 is YSYEKL. The CDR3 runs 14 residues. Trimming stripped 4 bases from V and 4 bases from J, with 11 bases between. RNA in amounts of about 0.5 to 1 ug was reverse transcribed with random hexamers. With immunoSEQ multiplex PCR, TCR beta CDR3 was amplified across 54 Vbeta and 13 Jbeta. Each CDR3 protein gets one entry after TCRdb re-called the immunoSEQ multiplex PCR reads with MiXCR. The sample records about 84,000 distinct CDR3 sequences, over 85% being singletons.

This chain uses TRBV4-1 with TRBJ1-5; no firm D call. This TCR derives from a human donor in good health. The specimen was CD8+ T cells from PBMCs. The CDR3 sequence: CASSPAAENQPQHF. The CDR3 DNA reads TGCGCCAGCAGCCCCGCTGCGGAGAATCAGCCCCAGCATTTT.